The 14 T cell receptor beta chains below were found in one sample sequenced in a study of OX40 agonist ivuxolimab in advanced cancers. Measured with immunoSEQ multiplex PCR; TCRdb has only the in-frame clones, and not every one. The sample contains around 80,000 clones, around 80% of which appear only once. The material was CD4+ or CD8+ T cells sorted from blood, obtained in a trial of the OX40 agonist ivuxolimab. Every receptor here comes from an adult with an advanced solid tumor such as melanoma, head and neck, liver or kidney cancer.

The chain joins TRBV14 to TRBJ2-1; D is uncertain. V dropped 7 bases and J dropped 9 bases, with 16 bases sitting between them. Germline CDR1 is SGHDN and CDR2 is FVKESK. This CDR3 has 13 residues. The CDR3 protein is CASTLRNWGEQFF. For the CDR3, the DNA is TGTGCCAGCACCCTCCGTAATTGGGGTGAGCAGTTCTTC. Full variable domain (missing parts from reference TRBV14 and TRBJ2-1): EAGVTQFPSHSVIEKGQTVTLRCDPISGHDNLYWYRRVMGKEIKFLLHFVKESKQDESGMPNNRFLAERTGGTYSTLKVQPAELEDSGVYFCASTLRNWGEQFFGPGTRLTVL.

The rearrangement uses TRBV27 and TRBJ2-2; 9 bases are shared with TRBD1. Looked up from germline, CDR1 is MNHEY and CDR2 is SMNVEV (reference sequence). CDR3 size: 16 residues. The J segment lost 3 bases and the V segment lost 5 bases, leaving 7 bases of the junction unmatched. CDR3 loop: CASSRGGQGYTGELFF. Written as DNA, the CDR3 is TGTGCCAGCAGTAGAGGGGGACAGGGCTACACCGGGGAGCTGTTTTTT.

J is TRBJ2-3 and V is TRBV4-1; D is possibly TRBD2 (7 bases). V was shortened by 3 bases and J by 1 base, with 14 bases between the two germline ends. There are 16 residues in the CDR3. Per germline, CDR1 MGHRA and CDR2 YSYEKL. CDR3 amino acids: CASSQGGGTGTDTQYF. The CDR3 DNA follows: TGCGCCAGCAGCCAGGGCGGGGGCACCGGCACAGATACGCAGTATTTT.

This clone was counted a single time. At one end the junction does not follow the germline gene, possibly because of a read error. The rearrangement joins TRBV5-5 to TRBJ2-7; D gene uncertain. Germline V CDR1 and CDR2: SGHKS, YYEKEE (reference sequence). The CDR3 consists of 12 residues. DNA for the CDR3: TGCTCCACGGGTTCTTGTTACTACGAGCAGTACTTC. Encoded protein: CSTGSCYYEQYF.

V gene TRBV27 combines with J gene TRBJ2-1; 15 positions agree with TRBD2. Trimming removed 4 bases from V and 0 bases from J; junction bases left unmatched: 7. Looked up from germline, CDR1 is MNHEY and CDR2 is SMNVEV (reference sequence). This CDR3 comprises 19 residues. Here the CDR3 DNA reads TGTGCCAGCAGTTCCTCCGGGACTAGCGGGAGGCTCTCCTACAATGAGCAGTTCTTC. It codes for CASSSSGTSGRLSYNEQFF.

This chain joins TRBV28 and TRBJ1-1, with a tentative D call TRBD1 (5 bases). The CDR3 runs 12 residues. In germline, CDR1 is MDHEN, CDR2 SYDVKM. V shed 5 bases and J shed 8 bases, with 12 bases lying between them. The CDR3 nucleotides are TGTGCCAGCAGTGAGGGGATGATCGAAGCTTTCTTT. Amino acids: CASSEGMIEAFF.

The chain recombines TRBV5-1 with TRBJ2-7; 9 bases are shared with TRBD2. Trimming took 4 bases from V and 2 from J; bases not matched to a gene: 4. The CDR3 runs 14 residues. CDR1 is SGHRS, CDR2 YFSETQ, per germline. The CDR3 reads CASSTGTSPYEQYF. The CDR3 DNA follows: TGCGCCAGCAGCACGGGGACTAGCCCCTACGAGCAGTACTTC.

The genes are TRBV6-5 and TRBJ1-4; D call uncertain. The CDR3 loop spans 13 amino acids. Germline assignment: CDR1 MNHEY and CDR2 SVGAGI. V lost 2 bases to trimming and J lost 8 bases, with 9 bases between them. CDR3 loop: CASSYDSGEKLFF. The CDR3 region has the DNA TGTGCCAGCAGTTACGACTCGGGAGAAAAACTGTTTTTT.

The CDR3 reads CASSFQGDKNIQYF. In DNA, the CDR3 is TGTGCCAGCAGCTTCCAGGGAGACAAAAACATTCAGTACTTC. This chain uses TRBV2 with TRBJ2-4, with D perhaps assigned TRBD1 or TRBD2 (5 bases each). The CDR3 extends over 14 amino acids. The germline V and J ends were trimmed by 6 bases and 3 bases, with 12 bases remaining between them. Germline V gene sequence: CDR1 SNHLY, CDR2 FYNNEI.

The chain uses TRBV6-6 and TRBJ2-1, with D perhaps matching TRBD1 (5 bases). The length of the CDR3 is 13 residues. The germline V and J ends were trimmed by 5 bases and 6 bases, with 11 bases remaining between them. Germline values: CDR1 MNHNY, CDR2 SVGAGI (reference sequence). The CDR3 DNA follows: TGTGCCAGCAGTAACTTCGACAGCAATGAGCAGTTCTTC. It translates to CASSNFDSNEQFF.

The CDR3 DNA is TGTGCCAGCAGTTCTCTCCCAGGGTATCTAGCCAAAAACATTCAGTACTTC. Translated, it gives CASSSLPGYLAKNIQYF. This chain joins TRBV28 and TRBJ2-4; weak D call: TRBD1 (5 bases). Germline CDR1 and CDR2: MDHEN and SYDVKM. Trimming cost V 4 bases and J 0 bases, with 16 bases left between them. CDR3 length: 17 residues.

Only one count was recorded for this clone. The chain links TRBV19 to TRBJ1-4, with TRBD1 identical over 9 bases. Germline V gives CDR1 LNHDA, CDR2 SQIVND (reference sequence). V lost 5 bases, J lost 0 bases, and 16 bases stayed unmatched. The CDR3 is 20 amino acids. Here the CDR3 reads CASSGILSGTGPSTNEKLFF. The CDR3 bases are TGTGCCAGTAGTGGAATCCTCTCCGGGACAGGGCCCTCAACTAATGAAAAACTGTTTTTT.

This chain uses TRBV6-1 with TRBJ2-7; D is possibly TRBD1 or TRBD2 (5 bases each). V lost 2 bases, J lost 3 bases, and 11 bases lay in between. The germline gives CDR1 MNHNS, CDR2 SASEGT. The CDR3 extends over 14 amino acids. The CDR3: CASSELGPIYEQYF. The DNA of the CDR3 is TGTGCCAGCAGTGAATTGGGACCAATCTACGAGCAGTACTTC.

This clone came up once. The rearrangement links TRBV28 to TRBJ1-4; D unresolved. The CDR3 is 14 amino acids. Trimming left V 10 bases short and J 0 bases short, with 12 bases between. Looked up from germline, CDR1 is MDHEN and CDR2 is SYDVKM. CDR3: CATLPAATNEKLFF. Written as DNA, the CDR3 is TGTGCCACCCTCCCAGCAGCAACTAATGAAAAACTGTTTTTT.